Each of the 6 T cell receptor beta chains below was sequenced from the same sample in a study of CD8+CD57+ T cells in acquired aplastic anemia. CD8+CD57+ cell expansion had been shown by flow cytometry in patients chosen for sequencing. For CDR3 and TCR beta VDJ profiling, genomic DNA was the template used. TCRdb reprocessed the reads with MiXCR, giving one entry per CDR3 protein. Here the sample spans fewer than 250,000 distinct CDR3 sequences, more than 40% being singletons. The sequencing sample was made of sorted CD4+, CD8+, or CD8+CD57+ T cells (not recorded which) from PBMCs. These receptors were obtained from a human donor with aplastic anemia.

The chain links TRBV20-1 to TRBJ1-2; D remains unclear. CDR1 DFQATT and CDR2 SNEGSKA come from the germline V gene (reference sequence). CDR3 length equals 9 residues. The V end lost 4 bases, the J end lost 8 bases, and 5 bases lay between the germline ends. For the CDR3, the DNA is TGCAGTGCTAAAGCGGGCTACACCTTC. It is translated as CSAKAGYTF.

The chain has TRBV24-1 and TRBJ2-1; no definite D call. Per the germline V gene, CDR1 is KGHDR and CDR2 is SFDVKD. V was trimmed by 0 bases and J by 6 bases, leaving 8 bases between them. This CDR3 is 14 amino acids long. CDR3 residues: CATSDLAGPNEQFF. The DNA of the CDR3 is TGTGCCACCAGTGATTTGGCAGGACCCAATGAGCAGTTCTTC.

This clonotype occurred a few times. CDR3 in amino acids: CASSTSGIAKNIQYF. The DNA of the CDR3 is TGTGCCAGCAGTACTAGCGGGATAGCCAAAAACATTCAGTACTTC. The rearrangement joins TRBV6-5 to TRBJ2-4, with 10 bases lining up with TRBD2. The germline gives CDR1 MNHEY, CDR2 SVGAGI. CDR3 size: 15 residues. Losses at the gene ends were 5 bases for V and 0 bases for J; bases not matched to a gene: 1.

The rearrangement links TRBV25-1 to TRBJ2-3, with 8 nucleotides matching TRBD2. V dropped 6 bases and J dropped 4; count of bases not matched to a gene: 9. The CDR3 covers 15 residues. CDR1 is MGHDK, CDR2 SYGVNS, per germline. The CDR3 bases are TGTGCCAGCAGGAGTTTAGCGGGATTGCCAGATACGCAGTATTTT. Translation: CASRSLAGLPDTQYF.

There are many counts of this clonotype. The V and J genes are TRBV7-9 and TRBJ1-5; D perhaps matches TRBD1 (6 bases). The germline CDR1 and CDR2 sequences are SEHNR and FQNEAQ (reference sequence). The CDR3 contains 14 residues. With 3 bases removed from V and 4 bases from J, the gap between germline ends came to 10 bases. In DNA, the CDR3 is TGTGCCAGCAGCTTGAGGGGGGGGAATCAGCCCCAGCATTTT. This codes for CASSLRGGNQPQHF.

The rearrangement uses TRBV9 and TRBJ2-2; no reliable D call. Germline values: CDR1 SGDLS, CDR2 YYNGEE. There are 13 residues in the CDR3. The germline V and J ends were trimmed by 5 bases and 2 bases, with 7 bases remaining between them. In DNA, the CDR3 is TGTGCCAGCAGTACTCATAACACCGGGGAGCTGTTTTTT. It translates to CASSTHNTGELFF.